The 30 T cell receptor beta chains below all came from one sample that was sequenced in a study of blood T cell repertoires in COVID-19. Assay: immunoSEQ multiplex PCR; the TCRdb copy retains only in-frame clones and omits some. The sample has some 200,000 clones, around 90% seen once. Material for sequencing was peripheral blood. These receptors were taken from a woman younger than 35 who had recovered from COVID-19.

The rearrangement joins TRBV2 to TRBJ2-7; D ambiguous. Germline values: CDR1 SNHLY, CDR2 FYNNEI. V lost 3 bases, J lost 3 bases, and 12 bases lay in between. The CDR3 runs to 14 residues. The CDR3 is CASSDPLAFYEQYF. Written as DNA, the CDR3 is TGTGCCAGCAGTGACCCGTTAGCCTTCTACGAGCAGTACTTC.

The chain carries TRBV11-2 and TRBJ1-2, with 7 bases identical to TRBD1. Germline V gives CDR1 SGHAT, CDR2 FQNNGV. This CDR3 is built from 12 residues. V trimming: 3 bases; J trimming: 8 bases; junction bases outside the gene matches: 3. As DNA, the CDR3 is TGTGCCAGCAGCTTCCGGGACAGAGGCTACACCTTC. It yields the protein CASSFRDRGYTF.

This chain connects TRBV27 to TRBJ2-1; TRBD2 is a possible D gene (6 bases). CDR3 length: 15 amino acids. Trimming took off 2 bases at V and 4 bases at J, with 12 bases between the two ends. The V gene's germline CDR1 is MNHEY and CDR2 SMNVEV (reference sequence). CDR3 coding DNA: TGTGCCAGCAGTTTAGGCGGGATCCGTTACAATGAGCAGTTCTTC. This translates into CASSLGGIRYNEQFF.

The genes are TRBV9 and TRBJ2-6; D may be TRBD1 (5 bases). There are 18 residues in the CDR3. Germline V gene data show CDR1 as SGDLS and CDR2 as YYNGEE. V lost 2 bases and J lost 2, with 17 bases in between. In nucleotides, the CDR3 is TGTGCCAGCAGCGTCGGGCATCAGGGCTTCGCTGGGGCCAACGTCCTGACTTTC. It encodes CASSVGHQGFAGANVLTF.

The V gene is TRBV4-2, the J gene TRBJ1-3; D gene ambiguous. This CDR3 contains 11 residues. The germline gives CDR1 LGHNA, CDR2 YNFKEQ. V shed 0 bases and J shed 12 bases, with 6 bases lying between them. CDR3 sequence (DNA): TGTGCCAGCAGCCAAGACCGGGTCATATATTTT. Encoded protein: CASSQDRVIYF.

This rearrangement joins TRBV19 to TRBJ2-1; possible D gene TRBD2, 5 bases. The V end lost 3 bases, the J end lost 7 bases, and 13 bases lay between the germline ends. Germline V gene lookup returns CDR1 LNHDA and CDR2 SQIVND (reference sequence). This CDR3 spans 14 amino acids. The CDR3 region is CASSIRGIWNEQFF. CDR3 nucleotide sequence: TGTGCCAGTAGTATTCGAGGGATATGGAATGAGCAGTTCTTC.

The chain links TRBV7-2 to TRBJ2-1; 7 nucleotides agree with TRBD2. With 0 bases clipped from V and 7 bases from J, the junction kept 9 bases outside the gene matches. In germline, CDR1 is SGHTA, CDR2 FQGNSA. This CDR3 has 16 amino acids. The CDR3 here is CASSLAREYPGNEQFF. Written as DNA, the CDR3 is TGTGCCAGCAGCTTAGCGCGGGAGTACCCGGGGAATGAGCAGTTCTTC.

The chain combines TRBV6-2 or TRBV6-3 with TRBJ2-7, with D possibly TRBD1 on 7 matching bases. This CDR3 is built from 15 residues. CDR1 MNHEY and CDR2 SVGEGT come from the germline V gene. V lost 4 bases, J lost 6 bases, and 19 bases lay in between. The CDR3 here is CASSSGGKGAGEQYF. CDR3 bases: TGTGCCAGCAGTTCTGGGGGGAAGGGGGCAGGCGAGCAGTACTTC.

The rearrangement links TRBV19 to TRBJ1-1; no reliable D call. The CDR3 consists of 14 residues. Germline values: CDR1 LNHDA, CDR2 SQIVND (reference sequence). V was shortened by 3 bases and J by 1 base, with 9 bases between the two germline ends. The CDR3 DNA reads as TGTGCCAGTAGTATTTTAGGGAGGAACACTGAAGCTTTCTTT. It translates to CASSILGRNTEAFF. Complete variable domain (other parts from reference TRBV19 and TRBJ1-1): DGGITQSPKYLFRKEGQNVTLSCEQNLNHDAMYWYRQDPGQGLRLIYYSQIVNDFQKGDIAEGYSVSREKKESFPLTVTSAQKNPTAFYLCASSILGRNTEAFFGQGTRLTVV.

The chain uses TRBV25-1 and TRBJ2-1, with 7 bases identical to TRBD1. CDR1 is MGHDK, CDR2 SYGVNS, per germline. V shed 6 bases, J shed 3 bases, and the junction held 14 bases outside the gene matches. This CDR3 region has 17 residues. CDR3 residues: CASRGFVRDRIYNEQFF. The CDR3 DNA sequence: TGTGCCAGCAGAGGATTCGTCCGGGACAGAATCTACAATGAGCAGTTCTTC.

The V call is TRBV9, the J call TRBJ2-7; 8 bases map to TRBD1. The CDR3 loop spans 14 amino acids. V lost 4 bases and J lost 5; bases outside the gene matches: 8. CDR1 is SGDLS, CDR2 YYNGEE, per germline. CDR3 DNA sequence: TGTGCCAGCAGCAAAACGACAGGGGACCACGAGCAGTACTTC. It translates to CASSKTTGDHEQYF.

The chain employs TRBV7-2 and TRBJ2-7, with D possibly matching TRBD2 (5 bases). The CDR3 extends over 15 amino acids. CDR1 is SGHTA and CDR2 is FQGNSA in the germline V gene. Between the trimmed V and J ends, which lost 1 base and 2 bases, there was a span of 12 bases. The CDR3 sequence is CASSLDWAAAYEQYF. DNA for the CDR3: TGTGCCAGCAGCTTAGATTGGGCAGCGGCCTACGAGCAGTACTTC. Full variable domain (remainder filled in from reference TRBV7-2 and TRBJ2-7): GAGVSQSPSNKVTEKGKDVELRCDPISGHTALYWYRQSLGQGLEFLIYFQGNSAPDKSGLPSDRFSAERTGGSVSTLTIQRTQQEDSAVYLCASSLDWAAAYEQYFGPGTRLTVT.

This chain joins TRBV10-2 and TRBJ1-1; 8 bases agree with TRBD1. J gave up 10 bases and V 3 bases, and 13 bases lay outside the gene matches. The CDR3 is 15 amino acids. The germline gives CDR1 WSHSY, CDR2 SAAADI. The CDR3 sequence is CASSDPRGTGPGAFF. The CDR3 DNA is TGCGCCAGCAGTGACCCTAGAGGGACAGGCCCTGGAGCTTTCTTT.

The chain joins TRBV6-4 to TRBJ2-5; 7 bases agree with TRBD2. V lost 0 bases and J lost 0; bases outside the gene matches: 1. Germline CDR1 reads MRHNA; CDR2 reads SNTAGT. The CDR3 loop spans 15 amino acids. In DNA form, the CDR3 reads TGTGCCAGCAGTGACTCGGCGGGGGACCAAGAGACCCAGTACTTC. Translating gives CASSDSAGDQETQYF.

This chain joins TRBV27 and TRBJ2-1, with TRBD2 identical over 16 bases. CDR3 length: 18 amino acids. Trimming removed 5 bases from V and 7 bases from J; junction bases left unmatched: 11. Germline CDR1 is MNHEY and CDR2 is SMNVEV (reference sequence). CDR3 sequence (DNA): TGTGCCAGCAGTCCCCGGGGACTAGCGGGAGGGAGGCGGAATGAGCAGTTCTTC. It yields the protein CASSPRGLAGGRRNEQFF.

This chain uses TRBV6-5 with TRBJ1-1; no definite D call. The CDR3 sequence is 13 residues long. Trimming cost V 5 bases and J 4 bases, with 11 bases left between them. CDR1 is MNHEY, CDR2 SVGAGI, per germline. The CDR3 DNA reads as TGTGCCAGCAGTCGCACGGGATCCACTGAAGCTTTCTTT. The encoded protein is CASSRTGSTEAFF.

The chain joins TRBV12-3 or TRBV12-4 to TRBJ2-7, with D hard to call. V was cut by 3 bases and J by 2 bases, with 5 bases left in between. There are 12 residues in the CDR3. This CDR3 reads CASSFGTYEQYF. The DNA of the CDR3 is TGTGCCAGCAGTTTTGGCACCTACGAGCAGTACTTC.

The rearrangement uses TRBV6-5 and TRBJ2-2; a weak D match, TRBD2 (5 bases). The germline V gene has CDR1 MNHEY and CDR2 SVGAGI. Trimming cost V 6 bases and J 8 bases, with 10 bases left between them. CDR3 length equals 12 residues. CDR3: CASREEPGELFF. DNA for the CDR3: TGTGCCAGCAGGGAGGAACCGGGGGAGCTGTTTTTT.

CDR3 protein: CSASNSPAGVREQYF. DNA for the CDR3: TGCAGTGCTAGTAATAGTCCAGCGGGAGTACGGGAGCAGTACTTC. The rearrangement links TRBV20-1 to TRBJ2-7; 8 bases match TRBD2. There are 15 residues in the CDR3. Per germline, CDR1 DFQATT and CDR2 SNEGSKA (reference sequence). V shed 3 bases, J shed 7 bases, and the junction held 14 bases outside the gene matches.

This sequence joins TRBV4-3 and TRBJ2-2; TRBD2 aligns across 14 bases. From germline, CDR1 is LGHNA and CDR2 YSLEER. The CDR3 has 18 residues. Trimming cost V 1 base and J 5 bases; bases outside gene matches: 6. CDR3 bases: TGCGCCAGCAGCCAAGCGACTAGCGGGAGGGCCGGGACCGGGGAGCTGTTTTTT. It codes for CASSQATSGRAGTGELFF.

V and J are TRBV27 and TRBJ1-2; possibly TRBD1 for D (5 bases). CDR1 MNHEY and CDR2 SMNVEV come from the germline V gene (reference sequence). The V gene lost 5 bases and the J gene lost 5 bases, with 24 bases spanning the gap. The CDR3 consists of 17 residues. DNA for the CDR3: TGTGCCAGCAGTCCCCACCTTCAACCTCCCGGGGGGTATGGCTACACCTTC. As protein: CASSPHLQPPGGYGYTF.

The V call is TRBV24-1, the J call TRBJ2-1; no reliable D call. This CDR3 contains 11 residues. CDR1 is KGHDR, CDR2 SFDVKD, per germline. V lost 9 bases and J 4 bases, leaving 6 bases between the germline ends. The CDR3 spells CATSRYNEQFF. CDR3 DNA sequence: TGTGCCACCTCCAGATACAATGAGCAGTTCTTC.

This chain uses TRBV27 with TRBJ1-6, with D perhaps TRBD1 (6 bases). With 5 bases removed from V and 0 bases from J, the gap between germline ends came to 14 bases. The CDR3 covers 17 residues. Per the germline V gene, CDR1 is MNHEY and CDR2 is SMNVEV (reference sequence). This CDR3 is CASSTPTGSSYNSPLHF. The CDR3 DNA reads as TGTGCCAGCAGTACTCCAACAGGGAGCTCCTATAATTCACCCCTCCACTTT.

This chain joins TRBV5-6 and TRBJ2-1, with 10 bases aligning to TRBD2. The CDR3 runs to 16 residues. Germline loops: CDR1 SGHDT, CDR2 YYEEEE. V was pared by 5 bases and J by 4 bases, with 9 bases of the junction left unmatched. DNA of the CDR3: TGTGCCAGCAGTCCGATAACTAGCGGGGCTTACAATGAGCAGTTCTTC. Amino acid sequence: CASSPITSGAYNEQFF.

This chain joins TRBV2 and TRBJ2-1, with 12 bases lining up with TRBD2. Germline V CDR1 and CDR2: SNHLY, FYNNEI. Losses at the gene ends were 6 bases for V and 4 bases for J; bases not matched to a gene: 4. This CDR3 is built from 15 residues. CDR3 bases: TGTGCCAGCAGGAACCTAGCGGGAGGGTACAATGAGCAGTTCTTC. Translated, it gives CASRNLAGGYNEQFF.

The CDR3 here is CASSFRVGQPQHF. CDR3 nucleotide sequence: TGTGCCAGCAGTTTCAGGGTAGGCCAGCCCCAGCATTTT. This chain connects TRBV27 to TRBJ1-5; D is possibly TRBD1 (5 bases). The germline CDR1 and CDR2 sequences are MNHEY and SMNVEV (reference sequence). Trimming removed 3 bases from V and 7 bases from J, with 10 bases in between. The CDR3 has 13 amino acids.

The V call is TRBV9, the J call TRBJ1-3; TRBD1 matches at 7 bases. This CDR3 spans 18 amino acids. Unmatched junction bases numbered 12, after V lost 0 bases and J lost 3 bases. Germline V gene data show CDR1 as SGDLS and CDR2 as YYNGEE. CDR3 protein: CASSVVKRGGGYGNTIYF. In DNA, the CDR3 is TGTGCCAGCAGCGTAGTTAAAAGAGGGGGCGGTTATGGAAACACCATATATTTT.

The genes are TRBV6-6 and TRBJ2-3; D remains ambiguous. The CDR3 is 15 amino acids. V dropped 5 bases and J dropped 2 bases, with 14 bases sitting between them. Germline V gene lookup returns CDR1 MNHNY and CDR2 SVGAGI (reference sequence). The CDR3 coding sequence is TGTGCCAGCAGTAGCTGGAGCCGGGTCACAGATACGCAGTATTTT. Amino acids: CASSSWSRVTDTQYF.

This clone was seen only once. V gene TRBV19 combines with J gene TRBJ2-1; D is unclear. The CDR3 loop spans 15 amino acids. V was trimmed by 1 base and J by 15 bases, leaving 22 bases between them. The germline CDR1 and CDR2 sequences are LNHDA and SQIVND (reference sequence). The CDR3 spells CASSIGVRLAETRFF. Written as DNA, the CDR3 is TGTGCCAGTAGTATAGGTGTTAGGTTAGCAGAGACTCGGTTCTTC.

This sequence joins TRBV14 and TRBJ1-2; 8 positions agree with TRBD1. Trimming cost V 0 bases and J 7 bases; bases outside gene matches: 7. The CDR3 covers 15 residues. Germline CDR1 is SGHDN and CDR2 is FVKESK. CDR3 DNA: TGTGCCAGCAGCCAAGATATGCAGGGGGCGTTTGGCTACACCTTC. The encoded protein is CASSQDMQGAFGYTF.